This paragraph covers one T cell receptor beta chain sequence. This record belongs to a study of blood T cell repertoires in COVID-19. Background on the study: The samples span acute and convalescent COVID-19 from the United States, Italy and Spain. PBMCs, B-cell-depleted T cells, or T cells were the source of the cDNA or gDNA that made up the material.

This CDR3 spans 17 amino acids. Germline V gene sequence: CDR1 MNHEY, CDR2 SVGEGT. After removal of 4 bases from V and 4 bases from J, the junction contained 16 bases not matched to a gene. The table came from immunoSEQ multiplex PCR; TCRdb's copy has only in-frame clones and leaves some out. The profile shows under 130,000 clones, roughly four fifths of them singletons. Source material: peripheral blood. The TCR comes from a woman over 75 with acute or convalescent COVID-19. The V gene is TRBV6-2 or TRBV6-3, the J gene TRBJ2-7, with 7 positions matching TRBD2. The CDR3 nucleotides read TGTGCCAGCAGTTCCCCCCCGAGGGAGGGGAGTGGTTACGAGCAGTACGTC. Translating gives CASSSPPREGSGYEQYV.